Reported below is one TCR beta chain. The target antigen is unknown. The V end was cut by 2 bases, the J end by 6 bases, with 10 bases between. The CDR3 runs 13 residues. Looked up from germline, CDR1 is SGHRS and CDR2 is YFSETQ. This entry is derived from a study of cytomegalovirus exposure and HLA in healthy donors. General study findings and limits: Rarity marked most TCR sequences, yet some public TCRs occurred in many donors.

The PCR contained 60 Vbeta and 13 Jbeta primers. Profiled with immunoSEQ multiplex PCR; TCRdb holds only in-frame clones, not every one. The data hold some 150,000 clones, with about two thirds observed a single time. The chain joins TRBV5-1 to TRBJ2-3; D is unclear. The receptor's source is a man between 35 and 55 years old in good health and CMV-seronegative. Sequencing was done on a sample of PBMCs. CDR3 region: CASSFGSRDTQYF. CDR3 sequence (DNA): TGCGCCAGCAGCTTTGGCTCGCGGGATACGCAGTATTTT.